Here is one T cell receptor beta chain with its context. The data originate from a study of T cell changes during pregnancy in multiple sclerosis. Profiling relied on immunoSEQ multiplex PCR, and the TCRdb table lists in-frame clones only, not all of them. The profile covers some 48,000 clones, with 95% to 97% appearing a single time and about 0.9% taken by the ten largest. V trimming: 4 bases; J trimming: 2 bases; junction bases outside the gene matches: 5. The CDR3 is 15 amino acids. Germline loops: CDR1 SEHNR, CDR2 FQNEAQ (reference sequence). The sequence derives from a female donor with multiple sclerosis, enrolled in a pregnancy study. J is TRBJ2-5 and V is TRBV7-9, with TRBD2 matching over 9 bases. Sample: peripheral blood, taken in the second trimester of pregnancy. This CDR3 reads CASSSQLAGQETQYF. CDR3 nucleotides: TGTGCCAGCAGCTCGCAACTAGCGGGTCAAGAGACCCAGTACTTC.